These 15 T cell receptor beta chains share one sample of origin, sequenced in a study of CD4 and CD8 cells across lung adenocarcinoma regions. In TCRdb, the PCR reads were re-called with MiXCR into one record per CDR3 protein. Among some 12,000 distinct CDR3 sequences listed, 47% were seen once. Material: CD8+ T cells from the margin of a lung tumor. The receptor source for this set is a female donor with lung adenocarcinoma. The CD4 and CD8 labels of this study may be unreliable.

The rearrangement uses TRBV10-3 and TRBJ2-6; D gene unclear. Deletions cut 10 bases from V and 1 base from J, with 17 bases between. The CDR3 totals 16 residues. Germline CDR1 reads ENHRY; CDR2 reads SYGVKD. The CDR3 sequence is CASQDNSLSGANVLTF. The CDR3 DNA reads as TGTGCCAGTCAGGATAACTCCCTTTCTGGGGCCAACGTCCTGACTTTC.

The gene calls are TRBV6-1 and TRBJ1-2; TRBD1 might be the D (6 bases). Germline values: CDR1 MNHNS, CDR2 SASEGT. The CDR3 sequence is 14 residues long. The V end lost 5 bases, the J end lost 2 bases, and 12 bases lay between the germline ends. For the CDR3, the DNA is TGTGCCAGCAGTCGCCCAGGGGTAAACTATGGCTACACCTTC. This gives the protein CASSRPGVNYGYTF.

This chain joins TRBV6-1 and TRBJ1-2; TRBD1 is a possible D gene (6 bases). Germline-derived CDR1 and CDR2 are MNHNS and SASEGT. This CDR3 spans 15 amino acids. The V end was cut by 7 bases, the J end by 2 bases, with 17 bases between. The CDR3 DNA reads TGTGCCAGCAAGTCAGGGGTGAGCCGAAACTATGGCTACACCTTC. Translated, it gives CASKSGVSRNYGYTF.

The rearrangement joins TRBV27 to TRBJ2-2; D might be TRBD1 or TRBD2, each matching 6 bases. The CDR3 sequence is 15 residues long. Germline V gene sequence: CDR1 MNHEY, CDR2 SMNVEV (reference sequence). The CDR3 sequence is CVMSPGTGSTGKQFF. The CDR3 nucleotides read TGTGTCATGAGCCCCGGGACTGGGAGCACAGGGAAGCAGTTTTTT.

At least ten counts were recorded for this clonotype. The rearrangement joins TRBV10-3 to TRBJ2-1; 7 bases agree with TRBD1. The CDR3 consists of 14 residues. Trimming took 7 bases from V and 6 from J; bases not matched to a gene: 9. Germline lookup yields CDR1 ENHRY and CDR2 SYGVKD. The CDR3 sequence: CAINPGQRTNEQFF. The CDR3 nucleotides read TGTGCCATCAACCCGGGACAGCGAACCAATGAGCAGTTCTTC.

The chain is built from TRBV7-2 and TRBJ2-5; TRBD1 aligns across 11 bases. V was clipped by 4 bases and J by 4 bases; unmatched bases: 2. The germline V gene encodes CDR1 SGHTA and CDR2 FQGNSA. This CDR3 region has 14 residues. The CDR3 loop is CASSWDRGGETQYF. In DNA, the CDR3 is TGTGCCAGCAGCTGGGACAGGGGGGGAGAGACCCAGTACTTC. The variable domain in full, with the rest retrieved from reference TRBV7-2 and TRBJ2-5, is GAGVSQSPSNKVTEKGKDVELRCDPISGHTALYWYRQSLGQGLEFLIYFQGNSAPDKSGLPSDRFSAERTGGSVSTLTIQRTQQEDSAVYLCASSWDRGGETQYFGPGTRLLVL.

The chain has TRBV11-2 and TRBJ2-3, with D unresolved. With the DNA end fitting TRBJ2-7 better, the J assignment may be wrong. The CDR3 totals 15 residues. CDR1 SGHAT and CDR2 FQNNGV come from the germline V gene. The CDR3 protein is CASSLNSFSTDTQYF. CDR3 coding DNA: TGTGCCAGCAGCTTAAATAGCTTCTCCACAGATACGCAGTACTTC.

This clonotype rates as medium-sized. The chain has TRBV6-5 and TRBJ2-1, with 10 positions matching TRBD2. After removal of 6 bases from V and 3 bases from J, the junction contained 11 bases not matched to a gene. The CDR3 loop spans 17 amino acids. Germline V CDR1 and CDR2: MNHEY, SVGAGI. CDR3 sequence reads: CASRPRTSGQLYNEQFF. CDR3 DNA sequence: TGTGCCAGCAGACCCCGGACTAGCGGTCAACTCTACAATGAGCAGTTCTTC.

The chain recombines TRBV7-2 with TRBJ2-3; D gene unclear. CDR1 is SGHTA and CDR2 is FQGNSA in the germline V gene. V dropped 3 bases and J dropped 2 bases, with 3 bases sitting between them. This CDR3 contains 12 residues. CDR3 sequence (DNA): TGTGCCAGCAGCTTCTACACAGATACGCAGTATTTT. Encoded protein: CASSFYTDTQYF.

This clonotype was observed at least ten times. V is TRBV7-3 and J is TRBJ2-1, with TRBD2 matching over 8 bases. Germline CDR1 reads SGHTA; CDR2 reads FQGTGA. The V gene end was trimmed by 5 bases and the J gene end by 0 bases; junction bases not matched to a gene: 3. The CDR3 covers 15 residues. CDR3 residues: CASSPSGGSYNEQFF. CDR3 nucleotides: TGTGCCAGCAGCCCAAGCGGGGGCTCCTACAATGAGCAGTTCTTC.

This chain uses TRBV3-1 with TRBJ2-1; D unclear. Germline CDR1 LGHDT, CDR2 YNNKEL (reference sequence). Trimming took off 0 bases at V and 9 bases at J, with 12 bases between the two ends. The CDR3 contains 14 residues. The chain's CDR3 is CASSQDLRTSEQFF. The CDR3 DNA follows: TGTGCCAGCAGCCAAGATCTCCGGACGTCTGAGCAGTTCTTC.

This chain links TRBV4-2 with TRBJ2-5, with a tentative D call TRBD2 (5 bases). Judging by the DNA end, TRBJ2-7 fits better; the J call may be wrong. This CDR3 contains 17 residues. Germline V gene data show CDR1 as LGHNA and CDR2 as YNFKEQ. CDR3 in amino acids: CASSQDRGSGVPYEQYF. The CDR3 bases are TGTGCCAGCAGCCAAGATCGAGGGAGTGGGGTCCCCTACGAGCAGTACTTC.

This clonotype was seen more than once but under ten times. V is TRBV6-1 and J is TRBJ2-1; 8 bases agree with TRBD2. CDR3 length: 15 amino acids. CDR1 is MNHNS, CDR2 SASEGT, per germline. Trimming at V came to 6 bases and at J to 4 bases, leaving 8 bases not matched to a gene. The CDR3 here is CASSHPVAGYNEQFF. The DNA of the CDR3 is TGTGCCAGCAGCCACCCTGTAGCGGGGTACAATGAGCAGTTCTTC.

A note on this clonotype: One end of the junction is discordant with germline, which a read error may explain. This chain links TRBV10-3 with TRBJ2-1, with D hard to call. CDR1 is ENHRY, CDR2 SYGVKD, per germline. The CDR3 consists of 13 residues. This chain's CDR3 is CGIKCIGNDEQFF. CDR3 nucleotide sequence: TGTGGCATCAAGTGTATAGGGAACGATGAGCAGTTTTTT.

Within the sample, this clonotype is medium-sized (0.01 to 0.1%). V gene TRBV6-1 combines with J gene TRBJ2-1; TRBD1 might be the D (6 bases). Gene TRBJ2-7 matches the end of the DNA better, so the J call may be wrong. The CDR3 runs to 13 residues. Germline V gene lookup returns CDR1 MNHNS and CDR2 SASEGT. In DNA form, the CDR3 reads TGTGCCAGCAGTGAAACAGGGCGGTACGAGCAGTACTTC. This sequence encodes CASSETGRYEQYF.